The 4 T cell receptor beta chains reported below all come from one sample, sequenced in a study of patients with pleural tuberculosis. TCRdb re-analysed the reads in MiXCR, keeping a single row per CDR3 protein. The data hold 29,000 or so distinct CDR3 sequences, with approximately 20% observed a single time. The sequenced sample consisted of peripheral blood. Source of these receptors: a human donor with pleural tuberculosis.

This clonotype has a count of ten or more. The chain is built from TRBV27 and TRBJ2-2, with 11 bases fitting TRBD1. V shed 6 bases and J 0 bases; nucleotides not matched to a gene: 9. Germline CDR1 reads MNHEY; CDR2 reads SMNVEV (reference sequence). There are 18 residues in the CDR3. The CDR3, as DNA: TGTGCCAGCAGATTAAACCCGGGACAGGGGGCGAACACCGGGGAGCTGTTTTTT. Protein: CASRLNPGQGANTGELFF.

This clonotype has only a few counts. Given a much more abundant clone one base away, this may be a read error. V is TRBV5-5 and J is TRBJ2-1; possible D gene TRBD2, 6 bases. The CDR3 extends over 16 amino acids. The germline V gene has CDR1 SGHKS and CDR2 YYEKEE (reference sequence). The V gene lost 7 bases and the J gene lost 1 base, with 18 bases spanning the gap. The CDR3 DNA reads as TGTGCCAGCGGCTCCCTGACTAGACAGTCCTACAATGAGCAGTTCTTC. This encodes CASGSLTRQSYNEQFF. Complete variable domain (other parts from reference TRBV5-5 and TRBJ2-1): DAGVTQSPTHLIKTRGQQVTLRCSPISGHKSVSWYQQVLGQGPQFIFQYYEKEERGRGNFPDRFSARQFPNYSSELNVNALLLGDSALYLCASGSLTRQSYNEQFFGPGTRLTVL.

The chain joins TRBV4-1 to TRBJ2-1; 10 bases are shared with TRBD2. V was pared by 1 base and J by 0 bases, with 0 bases of the junction left unmatched. This CDR3 is built from 16 residues. CDR1 and CDR2 from the germline V gene are MGHRA and YSYEKL. CDR3 sequence reads: CASSQGLAGSYNEQFF. The DNA of the CDR3 is TGCGCCAGCAGCCAAGGACTAGCGGGCTCCTACAATGAGCAGTTCTTC.

Many counts were recorded for this clonotype. The V and J genes are TRBV5-4 and TRBJ1-1; the D is unclear. The CDR3 covers 14 residues. V dropped 4 bases and J dropped 5 bases, with 15 bases sitting between them. Germline-derived CDR1 and CDR2 are SGHNT and YYREEE (reference sequence). The CDR3: CASSEGRPGTEAFF. Written as DNA, the CDR3 is TGTGCCAGCAGCGAGGGCCGCCCGGGGACTGAAGCTTTCTTT.